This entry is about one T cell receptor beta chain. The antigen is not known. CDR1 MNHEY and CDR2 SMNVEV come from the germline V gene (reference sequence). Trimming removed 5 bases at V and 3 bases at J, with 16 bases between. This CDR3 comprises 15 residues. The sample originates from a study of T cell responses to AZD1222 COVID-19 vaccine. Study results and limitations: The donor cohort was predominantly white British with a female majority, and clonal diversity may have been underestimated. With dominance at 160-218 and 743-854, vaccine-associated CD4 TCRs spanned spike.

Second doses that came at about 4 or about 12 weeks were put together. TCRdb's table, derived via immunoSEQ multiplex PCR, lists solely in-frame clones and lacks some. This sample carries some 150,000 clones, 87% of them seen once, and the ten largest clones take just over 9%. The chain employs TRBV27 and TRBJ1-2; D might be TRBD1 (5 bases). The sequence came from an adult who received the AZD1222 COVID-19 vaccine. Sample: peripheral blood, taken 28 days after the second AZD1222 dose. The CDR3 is CASSVYKGNHYGYTF. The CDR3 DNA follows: TGTGCCAGCAGTGTATACAAGGGGAACCACTATGGCTACACCTTC.